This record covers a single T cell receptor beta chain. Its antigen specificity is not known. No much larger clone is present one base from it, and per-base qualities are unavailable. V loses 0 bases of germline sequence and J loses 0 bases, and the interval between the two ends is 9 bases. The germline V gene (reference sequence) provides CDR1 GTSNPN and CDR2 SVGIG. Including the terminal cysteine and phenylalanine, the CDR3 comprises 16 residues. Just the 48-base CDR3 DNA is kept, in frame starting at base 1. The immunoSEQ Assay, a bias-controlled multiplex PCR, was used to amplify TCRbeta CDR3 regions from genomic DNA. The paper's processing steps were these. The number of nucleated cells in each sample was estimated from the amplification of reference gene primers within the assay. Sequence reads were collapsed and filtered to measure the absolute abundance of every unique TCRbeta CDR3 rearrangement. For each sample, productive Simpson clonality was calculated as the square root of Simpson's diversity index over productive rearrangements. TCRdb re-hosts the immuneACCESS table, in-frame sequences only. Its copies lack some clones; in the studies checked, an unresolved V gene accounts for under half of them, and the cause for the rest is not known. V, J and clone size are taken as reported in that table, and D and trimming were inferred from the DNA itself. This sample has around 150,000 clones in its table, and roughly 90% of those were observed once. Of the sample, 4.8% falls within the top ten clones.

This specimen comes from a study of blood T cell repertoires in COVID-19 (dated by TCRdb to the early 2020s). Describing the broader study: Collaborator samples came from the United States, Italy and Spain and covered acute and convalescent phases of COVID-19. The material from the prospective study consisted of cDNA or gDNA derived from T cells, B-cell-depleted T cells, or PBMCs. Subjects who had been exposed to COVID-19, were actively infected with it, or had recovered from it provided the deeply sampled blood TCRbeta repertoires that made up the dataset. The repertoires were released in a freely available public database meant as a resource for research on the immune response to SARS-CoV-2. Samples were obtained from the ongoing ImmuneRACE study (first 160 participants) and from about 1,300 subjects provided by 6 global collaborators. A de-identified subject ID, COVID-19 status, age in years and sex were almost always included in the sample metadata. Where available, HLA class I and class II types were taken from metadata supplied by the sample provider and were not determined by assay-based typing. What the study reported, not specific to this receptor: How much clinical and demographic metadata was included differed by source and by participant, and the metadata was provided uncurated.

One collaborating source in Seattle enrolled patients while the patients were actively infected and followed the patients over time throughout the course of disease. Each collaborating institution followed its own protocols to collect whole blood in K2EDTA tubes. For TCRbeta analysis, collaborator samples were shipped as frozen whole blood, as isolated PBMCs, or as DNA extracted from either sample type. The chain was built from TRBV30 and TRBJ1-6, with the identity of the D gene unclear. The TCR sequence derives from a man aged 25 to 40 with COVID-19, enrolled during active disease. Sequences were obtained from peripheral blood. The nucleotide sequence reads TGTGCCTGGAGTGTCTCAGGTAGCTCCTATAATTCACCCCTCCACTTT. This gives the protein CAWSVSGSSYNSPLHF. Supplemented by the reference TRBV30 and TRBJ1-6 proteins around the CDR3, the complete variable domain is SQTIHQWPATLVQPVGSPLSLECTVEGTSNPNLYWYRQAAGRGLQLLFYSVGIGQISSEVPQNLSASRPQDRQFILSSKKLLLSDSGFYLCAWSVSGSSYNSPLHFGNGTRLTVT.